These T cell receptor beta chains were read from a single sample in a study of blood T cell repertoires in COVID-19. Clones were sequenced by immunoSEQ multiplex PCR, and TCRdb holds only the in-frame ones, with some missing. The sample shows roughly 700,000 clones, around 90% of them seen only once. Material for sequencing was peripheral blood. These TCRs come from a woman aged 18-29 years with acute or convalescent COVID-19. CDR3s include the opening cysteine and the closing phenylalanine or tryptophan. A D gene is named only where the DNA matches it firmly. Expanded clones get a size class; other rows say once, few or many, or leave the size out.

TRBD1	TRBV19	NA	TRBJ2-7	TGTGCCAGTAGTCTGGGACAGGGAACCTACGAGCAGTACTTC	CASSLGQGTYEQYF
TRBD1	TRBV27	NA	TRBJ1-2	TGTGCCAGCAGTTTAAGCGGGACAGGAGGATATGGCTACACCTTC	CASSLSGTGGYGYTF
TRBD2	TRBV10-3	NA	TRBJ2-3	TGTGCCATCAGTGGACTAGCGCCCACAGATACGCAGTATTTT	CAISGLAPTDTQYF
NA	TRBV3-1/TRBV3-2	NA	TRBJ2-5	TGTGCCAGCAGCCACCGGACTGCGCAAGAGACCCAGTACTTC	CASSHRTAQETQYF
TRBD1	TRBV6-6	NA	TRBJ1-3	TGTGCCAGCAGTTATGGAGGACAGGCCTCTGGAAACACCATATATTTT	CASSYGGQASGNTIYF
NA	TRBV4-3	NA	TRBJ2-1	TGCGCCAGCAGCCAAGTGGGTGGGGAGGCCACCGCCTACAATGAGCAGTTCTTC	CASSQVGGEATAYNEQFF
NA	TRBV7-7	NA	TRBJ2-2	TGTGCCAGCAGCTTAGTCGGCGGAAACACCGGGGAGCTGTTTTTT	CASSLVGGNTGELFF
NA	TRBV15	NA	TRBJ1-1	TGTGCCACCCCGGGACACCACCAGCGGAACACTGAAGCTTTCTTT	CATPGHHQRNTEAFF
TRBD2	TRBV6-2/TRBV6-3	NA	TRBJ2-2	TGTGCCAGCAGTTACTCACGCACAACTAGCGGGGGCGGGAACACCGGGGAGCTGTTTTTT	CASSYSRTTSGGGNTGELFF
NA	TRBV9	once	TRBJ2-7	TGTGCCAGCAGCGTAGGTACTAGCAATGGCTACGAGCAGTACTTC	CASSVGTSNGYEQYF
NA	TRBV6-5	NA	TRBJ1-2	TGTGCCAGCAGCCGTCCGGGGGAAGGCTATGGCTACACCTTC	CASSRPGEGYGYTF
TRBD1	TRBV11-2	NA	TRBJ1-3	TGTGCCAGCAGCAAAAACCGGGACAGGGTCAACACCATATATTTT	CASSKNRDRVNTIYF
TRBD1	TRBV10-3	NA	TRBJ2-7	TGTGCCATCAGTGAGTCGAACGGGGACAGGGGCAGCTACGAGCAGTACTTC	CAISESNGDRGSYEQYF
NA	TRBV28	NA	TRBJ1-1	TGTGCCAGCAGTCCCGGACAGATCACAGCTTTCTTT	CASSPGQITAFF
TRBD1	TRBV7-2	NA	TRBJ1-1	TGTGCCAGCACCCTCCGGGGGGCAGGGGGCGCGATTGGTGAAGCTTTCTTT	CASTLRGAGGAIGEAFF
TRBD1	TRBV6-5	NA	TRBJ1-1	TGTGCCAGCGGACAGGGGATGGTCACTGAAGCTTTCTTT	CASGQGMVTEAFF
TRBD1	TRBV7-9	NA	TRBJ2-5	TGTGCCAGCAGCCGTAGGGACAGGGTAGAGACCCAGTACTTC	CASSRRDRVETQYF
NA	TRBV18	NA	TRBJ1-1	TGTGCCAGCTCACCGGGAGGGGGGAACACTGAAGCTTTCTTT	CASSPGGGNTEAFF
TRBD1	TRBV15	NA	TRBJ1-2	TGTGCCACCAGCAGAGACAGGGGGGCGGACTATGGCTACACCTTC	CATSRDRGADYGYTF
NA	TRBV19	NA	TRBJ1-5	TGTGCCAGTAGTATTCGGGGGATTAATCAGCCCCAGCATTTT	CASSIRGINQPQHF
TRBD1	TRBV4-1	NA	TRBJ2-7	TGCGCCAGCAGCCAAGGGCGGACAGGTGGATACGAGCAGTACTTC	CASSQGRTGGYEQYF
TRBD1	TRBV28	NA	TRBJ1-2	TGTGCCAGCAGAACGGGACAGGACTATGGCTACACCTTC	CASRTGQDYGYTF